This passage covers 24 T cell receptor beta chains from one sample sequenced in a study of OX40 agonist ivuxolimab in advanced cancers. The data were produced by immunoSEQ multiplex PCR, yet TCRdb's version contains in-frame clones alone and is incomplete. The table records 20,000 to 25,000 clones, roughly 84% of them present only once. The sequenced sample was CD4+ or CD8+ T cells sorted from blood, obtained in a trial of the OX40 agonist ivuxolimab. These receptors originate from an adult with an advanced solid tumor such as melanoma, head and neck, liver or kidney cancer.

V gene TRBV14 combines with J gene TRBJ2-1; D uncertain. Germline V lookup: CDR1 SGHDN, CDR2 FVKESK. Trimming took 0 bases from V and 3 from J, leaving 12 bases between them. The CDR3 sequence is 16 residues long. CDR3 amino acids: CASSQDLGSIYNEQFF. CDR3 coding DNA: TGTGCCAGCAGCCAAGATCTCGGTTCTATCTACAATGAGCAGTTCTTC.

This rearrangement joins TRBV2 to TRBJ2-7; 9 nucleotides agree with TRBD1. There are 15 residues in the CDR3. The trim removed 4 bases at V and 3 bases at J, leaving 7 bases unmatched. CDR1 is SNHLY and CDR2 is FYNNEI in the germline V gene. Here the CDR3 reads CASSVPGQGLYEQYF. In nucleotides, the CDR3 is TGTGCCAGCAGTGTTCCGGGACAGGGCCTCTACGAGCAGTACTTC.

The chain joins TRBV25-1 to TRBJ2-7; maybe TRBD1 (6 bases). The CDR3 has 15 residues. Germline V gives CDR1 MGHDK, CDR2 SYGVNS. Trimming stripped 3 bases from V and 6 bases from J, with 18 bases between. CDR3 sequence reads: CASSDSGTGSLEQYF. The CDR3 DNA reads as TGTGCCAGCAGTGATTCCGGAACAGGGTCCCTCGAGCAGTACTTC.

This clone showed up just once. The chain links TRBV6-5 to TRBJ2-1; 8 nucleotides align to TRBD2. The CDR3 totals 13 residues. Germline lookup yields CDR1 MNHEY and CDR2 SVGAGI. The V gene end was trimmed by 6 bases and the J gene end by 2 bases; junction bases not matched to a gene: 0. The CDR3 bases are TGTGCCAGCAGAGCGGGGGCCTACAATGAGCAGTTCTTC. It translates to CASRAGAYNEQFF.

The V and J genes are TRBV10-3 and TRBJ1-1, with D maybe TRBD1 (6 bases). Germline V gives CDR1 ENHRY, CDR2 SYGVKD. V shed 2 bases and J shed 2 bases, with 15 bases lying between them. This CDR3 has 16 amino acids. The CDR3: CAISEPPGTINTEAFF. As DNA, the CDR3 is TGTGCCATCAGTGAGCCCCCCGGGACAATTAACACTGAAGCTTTCTTT.

CDR3 bases: TGCAGTGCGAATCCCTACAATGAGCAGTTCTTC. Its translation: CSANPYNEQFF. V usage is TRBV20-1 and J usage is TRBJ2-1; D remains unclear. CDR1 and CDR2 from the germline V gene are DFQATT and SNEGSKA (reference sequence). The CDR3 contains 11 residues. V was clipped by 6 bases and J by 2 bases, with 5 bases between them.

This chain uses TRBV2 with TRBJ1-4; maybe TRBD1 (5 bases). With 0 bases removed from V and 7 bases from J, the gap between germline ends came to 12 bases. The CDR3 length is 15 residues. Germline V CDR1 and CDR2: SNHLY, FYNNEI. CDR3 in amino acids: CASSEAAGAVEKLFF. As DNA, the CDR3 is TGTGCCAGCAGTGAAGCGGCTGGGGCTGTTGAAAAACTGTTTTTT.

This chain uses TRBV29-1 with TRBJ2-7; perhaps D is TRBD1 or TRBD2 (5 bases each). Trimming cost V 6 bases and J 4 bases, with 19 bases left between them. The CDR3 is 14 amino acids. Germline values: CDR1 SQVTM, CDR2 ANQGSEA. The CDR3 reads CSVSGTTEVYEQYF. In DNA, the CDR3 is TGCAGCGTCTCCGGGACCACAGAGGTTTACGAGCAGTACTTC.

DNA of the CDR3: TGTGCCAGCAGTTTCGGACTAGCGGACAAGACCCAGTACTTC. Translation gives CASSFGLADKTQYF. V gene TRBV27 combines with J gene TRBJ2-5; 10 nucleotides match TRBD2. Germline trimming cut 3 bases from V and 6 bases from J; bases unmatched to any gene: 4. This CDR3 comprises 14 residues. Germline lookup yields CDR1 MNHEY and CDR2 SMNVEV (reference sequence).

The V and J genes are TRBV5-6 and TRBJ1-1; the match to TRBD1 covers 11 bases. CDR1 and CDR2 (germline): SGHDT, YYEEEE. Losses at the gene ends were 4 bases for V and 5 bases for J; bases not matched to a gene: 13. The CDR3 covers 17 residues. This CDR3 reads CASSDSDPWDRGTEAFF. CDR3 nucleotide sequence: TGTGCCAGCAGCGATTCCGATCCCTGGGACAGGGGGACTGAAGCTTTCTTT.

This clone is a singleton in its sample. DNA of the CDR3: TGTGCCTGGAGTGAGAGCCTTAGCGGGGCCTACGAGCAGTACTTC. The encoded protein is CAWSESLSGAYEQYF. The chain joins TRBV30 to TRBJ2-7; 8 positions match TRBD2. The CDR3 is 15 amino acids. The V gene's germline CDR1 is GTSNPN and CDR2 SVGIG (reference sequence). The junction had 7 bases not matched to a gene; V was cut back by 1 base and J by 2 bases.

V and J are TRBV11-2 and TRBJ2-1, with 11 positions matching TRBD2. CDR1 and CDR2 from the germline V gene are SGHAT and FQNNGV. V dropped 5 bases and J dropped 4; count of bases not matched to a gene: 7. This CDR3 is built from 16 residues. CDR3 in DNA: TGTGCCAGCAGCGAATCCGGGACTAGCGGTTACAATGAGCAGTTCTTC. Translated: CASSESGTSGYNEQFF. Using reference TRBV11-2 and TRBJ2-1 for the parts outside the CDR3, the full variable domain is EAGVAQSPRYKIIEKRQSVAFWCNPISGHATLYWYQQILGQGPKLLIQFQNNGVVDDSQLPKDRFSAERLKGVDSTLKIQPAKLEDSAVYLCASSESGTSGYNEQFFGPGTRLTVL.

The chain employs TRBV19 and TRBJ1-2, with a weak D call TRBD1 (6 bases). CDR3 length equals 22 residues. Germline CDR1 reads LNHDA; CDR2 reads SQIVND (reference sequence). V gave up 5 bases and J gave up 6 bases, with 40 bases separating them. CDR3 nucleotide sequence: TGTGCCAGTAGTCCTGAGACCGGGACACCCTATTCGCTACGGTCCTATAGTCATGGCTACACCTTC. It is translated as CASSPETGTPYSLRSYSHGYTF.

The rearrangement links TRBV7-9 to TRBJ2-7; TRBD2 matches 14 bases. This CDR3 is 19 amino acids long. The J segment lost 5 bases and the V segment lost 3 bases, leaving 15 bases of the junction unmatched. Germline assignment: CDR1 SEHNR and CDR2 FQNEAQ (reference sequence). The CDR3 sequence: CASSFRLGGLAGVPHEQYF. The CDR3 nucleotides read TGTGCCAGCAGCTTCCGACTTGGGGGACTAGCGGGAGTCCCCCACGAGCAGTACTTC.

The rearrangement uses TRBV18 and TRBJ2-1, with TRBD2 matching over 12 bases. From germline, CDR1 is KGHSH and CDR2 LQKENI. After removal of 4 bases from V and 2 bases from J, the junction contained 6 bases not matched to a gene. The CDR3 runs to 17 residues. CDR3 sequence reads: CASSLLTSGGPYNEQFF. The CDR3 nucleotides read TGTGCCAGCTCACTACTGACTAGCGGGGGTCCCTACAATGAGCAGTTCTTC.

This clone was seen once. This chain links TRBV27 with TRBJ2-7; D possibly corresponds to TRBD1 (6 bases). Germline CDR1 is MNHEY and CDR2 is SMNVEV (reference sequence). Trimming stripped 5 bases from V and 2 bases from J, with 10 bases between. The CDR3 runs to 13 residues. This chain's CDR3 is CASSIQGTYEQYF. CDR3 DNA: TGTGCCAGCAGTATCCAGGGGACCTACGAGCAGTACTTC.

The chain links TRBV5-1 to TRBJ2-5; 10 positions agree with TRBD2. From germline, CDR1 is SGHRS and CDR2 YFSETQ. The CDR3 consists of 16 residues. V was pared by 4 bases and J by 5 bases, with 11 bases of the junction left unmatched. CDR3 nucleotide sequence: TGCGCCAGCAGCCGCTGGACTAGCGGAGGAGGGGAGACCCAGTACTTC. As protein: CASSRWTSGGGETQYF.

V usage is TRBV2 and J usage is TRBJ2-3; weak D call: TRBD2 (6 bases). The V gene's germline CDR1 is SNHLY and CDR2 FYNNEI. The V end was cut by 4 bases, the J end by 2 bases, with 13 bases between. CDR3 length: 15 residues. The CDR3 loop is CASSGDGSTTDTQYF. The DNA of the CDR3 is TGTGCCAGCAGTGGCGACGGGAGTACCACAGATACGCAGTATTTT.

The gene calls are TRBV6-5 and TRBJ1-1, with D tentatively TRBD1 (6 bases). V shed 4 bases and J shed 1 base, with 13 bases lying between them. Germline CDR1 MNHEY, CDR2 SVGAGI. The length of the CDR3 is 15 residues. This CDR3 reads CASSSTWTANTEAFF. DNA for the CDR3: TGTGCCAGCAGTTCTACCTGGACAGCGAACACTGAAGCTTTCTTT.

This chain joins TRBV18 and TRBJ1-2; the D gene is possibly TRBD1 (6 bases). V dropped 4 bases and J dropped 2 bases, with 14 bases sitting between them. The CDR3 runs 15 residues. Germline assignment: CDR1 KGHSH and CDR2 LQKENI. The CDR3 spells CASSLSRTENYGYTF. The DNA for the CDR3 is TGTGCCAGCTCACTATCCAGGACAGAAAACTATGGCTACACCTTC.

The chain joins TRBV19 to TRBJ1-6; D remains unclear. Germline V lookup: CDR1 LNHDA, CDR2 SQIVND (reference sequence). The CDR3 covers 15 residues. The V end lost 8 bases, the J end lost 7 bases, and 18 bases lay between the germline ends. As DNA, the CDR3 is TGTGCCAGTCATCGCGATGGGGAAAGAAATTCACCCCTCCACTTT. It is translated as CASHRDGERNSPLHF.

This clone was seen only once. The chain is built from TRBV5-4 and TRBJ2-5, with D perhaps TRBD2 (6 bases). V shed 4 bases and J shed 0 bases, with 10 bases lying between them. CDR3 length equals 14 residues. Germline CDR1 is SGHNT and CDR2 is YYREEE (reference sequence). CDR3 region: CASSQAGNQETQYF. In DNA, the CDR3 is TGTGCCAGCAGCCAGGCGGGGAACCAAGAGACCCAGTACTTC.

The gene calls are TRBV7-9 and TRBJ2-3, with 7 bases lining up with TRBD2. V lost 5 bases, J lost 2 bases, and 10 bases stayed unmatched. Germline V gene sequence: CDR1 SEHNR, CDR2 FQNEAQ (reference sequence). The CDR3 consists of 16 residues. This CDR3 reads CASSNEIGTITDTQYF. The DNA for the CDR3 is TGTGCCAGCAGCAACGAGATCGGGACTATCACAGATACGCAGTATTTT.

The CDR3 bases are TGTGCCAGCAGCTTAGAGGGGGAGTGGTCTTCTGAGACCCAGTACTTC. Encoded protein: CASSLEGEWSSETQYF. This chain joins TRBV7-6 and TRBJ2-5; tentatively, D is TRBD1 (6 bases). Trimming removed 1 base at V and 5 bases at J, with 17 bases between. The CDR3 is 16 amino acids. Germline V lookup: CDR1 SGHVS, CDR2 FNYEAQ.